The 5 T cell receptor beta chains listed next were all sequenced from one sample in a study of T cell responses to AZD1222 COVID-19 vaccine. The table came from immunoSEQ multiplex PCR; TCRdb's copy has only in-frame clones and leaves some out. The sample consists of roughly 120,000 clones, approximately 90% of them appearing once. The material sequenced was peripheral blood, taken on day 0 of AZD1222 vaccination. Receptor source: an adult in good health.

The chain couples TRBV4-3 to TRBJ1-6; D possibly corresponds to TRBD1 (5 bases). The CDR3 loop spans 15 amino acids. Germline V gene data show CDR1 as LGHNA and CDR2 as YSLEER. Deletions cut 1 base from V and 9 bases from J, with 13 bases between. The CDR3 region has the DNA TGCGCCAGCAGCCAAGTAGGGACTGGAGCTTCACCCCTCCACTTT. Residues: CASSQVGTGASPLHF.

The CDR3 sequence: CASSYYGGKSTDTQYF. Written as DNA, the CDR3 is TGTGCCAGCAGTTACTACGGCGGGAAATCCACAGATACGCAGTATTTT. The V and J genes are TRBV6-2 or TRBV6-3 and TRBJ2-3; maybe TRBD2 (6 bases). Germline-derived CDR1 and CDR2 are MNHEY and SVGEGT. CDR3 length: 16 residues. The V end was cut by 1 base, the J end by 2 bases, with 13 bases between.

This chain joins TRBV6-1 and TRBJ2-7; D gene unclear. Germline CDR1 and CDR2: MNHNS and SASEGT. There are 13 residues in the CDR3. Trimming left V 1 base short and J 0 bases short, with 4 bases between. CDR3 loop: CASSEGSSYEQYF. In DNA form, the CDR3 reads TGTGCCAGCAGTGAAGGAAGCTCCTACGAGCAGTACTTC.

The V gene is TRBV7-6, the J gene TRBJ1-1; D unresolved. Trimming took off 2 bases at V and 1 base at J, with 14 bases between the two ends. Germline V gene lookup returns CDR1 SGHVS and CDR2 FNYEAQ. This CDR3 region has 16 residues. The DNA of the CDR3 is TGTGCCAGCAGCTTATCCTCCCCGCGAGGGAACACTGAAGCTTTCTTT. It yields the protein CASSLSSPRGNTEAFF.

The DNA of the CDR3 is TGTGCTAGTGGTTTGGTAGGCTGGTACAATGAGCAGTTCTTC. Its protein is CASGLVGWYNEQFF. This chain joins TRBV12-5 and TRBJ2-1; D is uncertain. With 0 bases removed from V and 4 bases from J, the gap between germline ends came to 7 bases. Germline loops: CDR1 LGHNT, CDR2 FRNRAP. CDR3 length: 14 amino acids.